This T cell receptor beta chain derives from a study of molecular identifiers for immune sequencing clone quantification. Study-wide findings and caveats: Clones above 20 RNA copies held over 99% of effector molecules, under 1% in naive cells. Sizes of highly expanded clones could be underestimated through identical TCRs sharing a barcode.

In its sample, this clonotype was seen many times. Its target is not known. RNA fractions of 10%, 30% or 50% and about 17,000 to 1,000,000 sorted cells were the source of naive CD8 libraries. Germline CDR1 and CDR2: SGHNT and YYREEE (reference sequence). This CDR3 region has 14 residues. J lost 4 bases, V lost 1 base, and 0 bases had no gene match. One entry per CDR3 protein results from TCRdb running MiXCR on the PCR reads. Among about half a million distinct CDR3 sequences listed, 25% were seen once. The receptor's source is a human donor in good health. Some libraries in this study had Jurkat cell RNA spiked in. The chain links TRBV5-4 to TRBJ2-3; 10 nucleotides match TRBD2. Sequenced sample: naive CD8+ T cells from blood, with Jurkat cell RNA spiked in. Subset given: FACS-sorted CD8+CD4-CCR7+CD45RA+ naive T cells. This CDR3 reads CASSLTSGADTQYF. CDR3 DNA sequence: TGTGCCAGCAGCTTGACTAGCGGGGCAGATACGCAGTATTTT.